These 15 T cell receptor beta chains were all obtained from the same sample, sequenced in a study of identical twins (dated by TCRdb to 2016 to 2018). Preparation of the library involved 5' RACE. The reads were generated on an Illumina HiSeq 2000. Starting from the raw public reads, TCRdb applied fastp trimming at Q25, assembled clones with MiXCR and retained in-frame beta chains. When rows share a CDR3 protein, they turn into one entry using the most common DNA and genes. The sample table shows approximately 220,000 distinct CDR3 sequences, and approximately 7.3% are seen once. Of the sample, around 5.4% falls within the top ten clones. The data were also submitted as part of a second study, on yellow fever vaccine responses in identical twins.

Sequencing used CD8+ T cells sorted from blood. Every receptor here comes from a woman between 18 and 29 years old in good health.

This clonotype was picked up many times. This chain uses TRBV4-1 with TRBJ2-7; TRBD2 matches 9 bases. The germline gives CDR1 MGHRA, CDR2 YSYEKL. This CDR3 contains 15 residues. V was pared by 4 bases and J by 2 bases, with 6 bases of the junction left unmatched. The CDR3 spells CASSPGLASTYEQYF. The CDR3 DNA reads as TGCGCCAGCAGCCCCGGACTAGCGAGTACCTACGAGCAGTACTTC.

This clonotype was detected a few times. J is TRBJ2-1 and V is TRBV5-1; D could derive from TRBD1 or TRBD2 (5 bases each). CDR1 and CDR2 (germline): SGHRS, YFSETQ. V lost 1 base, J lost 6 bases, and 17 bases lay in between. This CDR3 region has 16 residues. CDR3 nucleotides: TGCGCCAGCAGCTTGCTCGGCGAGGGGTTGGTCAATGAGCAGTTCTTC. Translation gives CASSLLGEGLVNEQFF.

This clonotype showed up just a few times. V usage is TRBV7-2 and J usage is TRBJ2-5; the match to TRBD1 covers 8 bases. V dropped 1 base and J dropped 3; count of bases not matched to a gene: 10. Germline V gene lookup returns CDR1 SGHTA and CDR2 FQGNSA. The CDR3 has 17 amino acids. The CDR3 DNA reads TGTGCCAGCAGCTTAGTATTATTCAGGACAGGGAAAGAGACCCAGTACTTC. It specifies CASSLVLFRTGKETQYF.

V is TRBV7-9 and J is TRBJ2-5; no reliable D call. Germline V gives CDR1 SEHNR, CDR2 FQNEAQ (reference sequence). The V end lost 0 bases, the J end lost 0 bases, and 11 bases lay between the germline ends. This CDR3 spans 16 amino acids. The CDR3 coding sequence is TGTGCCAGCAGCTTAGCGTACAGTGTCTACCAAGAGACCCAGTACTTC. It yields the protein CASSLAYSVYQETQYF. Drawing the rest from reference TRBV7-9 and TRBJ2-5, the complete variable domain is DTGVSQNPRHKITKRGQNVTFRCDPISEHNRLYWYRQTLGQGPEFLTYFQNEAQLEKSRLLSDRFSAERPKGSFSTLEIQRTEQGDSAMYLCASSLAYSVYQETQYFGPGTRLLVL.

This clonotype has a handful of counts. The rearrangement links TRBV12-3 or TRBV12-4 to TRBJ1-2; 9 nucleotides align to TRBD1. Unmatched junction bases numbered 4, after V lost 6 bases and J lost 8 bases. The CDR3 is 12 residues long. CDR3 sequence (DNA): TGTGCCAGCAGCCGGGACAGGGCAGGCTACACCTTC. It specifies CASSRDRAGYTF.

V and J are TRBV4-1 and TRBJ2-5, with 11 bases matching TRBD2. Germline CDR1 and CDR2: MGHRA and YSYEKL. Trimming cost V 2 bases and J 5 bases; bases outside gene matches: 4. The CDR3 is 15 amino acids. The CDR3 region is CASSQLLAGGETQYF. The CDR3, as DNA: TGCGCCAGCAGCCAACTATTAGCGGGGGGGGAGACCCAGTACTTC.

Only a few counts were recorded for this clonotype. This chain links TRBV3-1 with TRBJ2-5; TRBD2 aligns across 11 bases. J lost 4 bases, V lost 5 bases, and 6 bases had no gene match. The CDR3 covers 15 residues. Germline CDR1 reads LGHDT; CDR2 reads YNNKEL (reference sequence). CDR3 residues: CASSTLAGGGETQYF. The DNA of the CDR3 is TGTGCCAGCAGCACCCTAGCGGGAGGTGGAGAGACCCAGTACTTC.

There are many counts of this clonotype. The chain uses TRBV11-2 and TRBJ2-7; D is possibly TRBD1 or TRBD2 (5 bases each). From germline, CDR1 is SGHAT and CDR2 FQNNGV. With 1 base removed from V and 0 bases from J, the gap between germline ends came to 7 bases. The CDR3 consists of 14 residues. For the CDR3, the DNA is TGTGCCAGCAGCTTAGCGGGGACCTCCTACGAGCAGTACTTC. As protein: CASSLAGTSYEQYF. Filled out from reference TRBV11-2 and TRBJ2-7, the complete variable domain reads EAGVAQSPRYKIIEKRQSVAFWCNPISGHATLYWYQQILGQGPKLLIQFQNNGVVDDSQLPKDRFSAERLKGVDSTLKIQPAKLEDSAVYLCASSLAGTSYEQYFGPGTRLTVT.

This chain links TRBV12-3 or TRBV12-4 with TRBJ2-1; unclear D gene. This CDR3 is 12 amino acids long. Trimming removed 1 base at V and 8 bases at J, with 6 bases between. DNA of the CDR3: TGTGCCAGCAGTTTAGGGATATATGAGCAGTTCTTC. Amino acid sequence: CASSLGIYEQFF.

The chain has TRBV29-1 and TRBJ1-3; TRBD1 aligns across 8 bases. The germline V gene encodes CDR1 SQVTM and CDR2 ANQGSEA. The CDR3 extends over 16 amino acids. The junction had 14 bases not matched to a gene; V was cut back by 7 bases and J by 3 bases. In DNA, the CDR3 is TGCAGCGCAGATACCAGGGACAGGACAAGTGGAAACACCATATATTTT. Protein product: CSADTRDRTSGNTIYF.

This clonotype has a count of ten or more. This chain joins TRBV13 and TRBJ2-7; 8 bases fit TRBD1. This CDR3 contains 15 residues. The J segment lost 4 bases and the V segment lost 4 bases, leaving 9 bases of the junction unmatched. Per the germline V gene, CDR1 is PRHDT and CDR2 is FYEKMQ (reference sequence). The CDR3 is CASSSAGTGEYEQYV. CDR3 in DNA: TGTGCCAGCAGCTCAGCAGGGACAGGAGAGTACGAGCAGTACGTC.

This clonotype was detected a few times. The J gene is TRBJ2-1, the V gene TRBV20-1, with D perhaps TRBD1 or TRBD2 (5 bases each). The germline V gene has CDR1 DFQATT and CDR2 SNEGSKA (reference sequence). V was shortened by 6 bases and J by 1 base, with 22 bases between the two germline ends. The CDR3 totals 17 residues. CDR3 amino acids: CSAYEWGFEGSYNEQFF. CDR3 nucleotides: TGCAGTGCCTACGAATGGGGCTTTGAGGGGTCCTACAATGAGCAGTTCTTC.

This clonotype has ten or more counts. This chain joins TRBV20-1 and TRBJ2-7; 9 positions agree with TRBD2. The length of the CDR3 is 15 residues. J gave up 7 bases and V 1 base, and 11 bases lay outside the gene matches. Per germline, CDR1 DFQATT and CDR2 SNEGSKA (reference sequence). The CDR3 nucleotides read TGCAGTGCTAGAGGACTAGCGGAGCTTACGTTGGAGCAGTACTTC. It yields the protein CSARGLAELTLEQYF.

This clonotype was seen ten or more times. In DNA form, the CDR3 reads TGTGCCAGCAGTTTCGGACTAGCGGGGTCCTACAATGAGCAGTTCTTC. Amino acids: CASSFGLAGSYNEQFF. The J gene is TRBJ2-1, the V gene TRBV2; 12 positions agree with TRBD2. The V segment lost 5 bases and the J segment 1 base; nucleotides outside the gene matches: 3. Germline assignment: CDR1 SNHLY and CDR2 FYNNEI. CDR3 length equals 16 residues.

This chain uses TRBV13 with TRBJ2-3, with D maybe TRBD2 (6 bases). Germline CDR1 is PRHDT and CDR2 is FYEKMQ (reference sequence). There are 13 residues in the CDR3. V lost 1 base and J 15 bases, leaving 17 bases between the germline ends. This CDR3 reads CASSLVLGQEGYF. The CDR3 DNA sequence: TGTGCCAGCAGCTTAGTTTTAGGGCAGGAGGGCTATTTT. The full variable domain, in which reference TRBV13 and TRBJ2-3 provide the parts outside the CDR3, is AAGVIQSPRHLIKEKRETATLKCYPIPRHDTVYWYQQGPGQDPQFLISFYEKMQSDKGSIPDRFSAQQFSDYHSELNMSSLELGDSALYFCASSLVLGQEGYFGPGTRLTVL.